The TCR beta chain under discussion was sequenced for a study of tumor and adjacent non-tumor tissue in lung cancer. This clonotype is labeled medium-sized. No cell sorting was done before RNA was extracted from the tissue. More than 3 cm separated this lung sample from the edge of the tumor. Germline assignment: CDR1 MNHEY and CDR2 SVGAGI. The CDR3 loop spans 14 amino acids. V was trimmed by 6 bases and J by 2 bases, leaving 12 bases between them. TCRbeta libraries were built with three rounds of nested PCR, modified from ARM-PCR. TCRdb reprocessed the multiplex PCR reads with MiXCR, giving one entry per CDR3 protein. The sample contains 98,000 or so distinct CDR3 sequences, 80% of which appear only once.

This receptor was identified in a man aged 55 to 70 with small cell lung cancer. Sequenced: distant non-tumor lung tissue. The J gene is TRBJ2-3, the V gene TRBV6-5; D not certain. The CDR3 DNA is TGTGCCAGCAGCCGAAGGGAAAACACAGATACGCAGTATTTT. It specifies CASSRRENTDTQYF.